The 24 T cell receptor beta chains below come from one sample, sequenced in a study of neoadjuvant anti-PD-1 for oral cavity cancer (dated by TCRdb to about 2021). The library was produced with the immunoSEQ multiplex PCR assay. TCRdb took over this immuneACCESS table, retaining in-frame rearrangements with V and J assigned. Such tables are incomplete; in checked studies, under half of the missing clones stem from an unresolved V gene, and the remainder is unexplained. This sample has roughly 15,000 clones in its table, and 65% to 85% of those were observed once. Less than 3.5% of the sample is taken by the ten largest. The time point label, as the study defines it: after neoadjuvant nivolumab, at surgical resection. The source material was PBMCs, sampled after nivolumab (anti-PD-1) treatment. These receptors were taken from a person aged 40 to 85 with oral cavity squamous cell carcinoma.

The rearrangement links TRBV5-1 to TRBJ2-3; maybe TRBD1 (6 bases). The CDR3 extends over 13 amino acids. Germline V CDR1 and CDR2: SGHRS, YFSETQ. Between the trimmed V and J ends, which lost 4 bases and 5 bases, there was a span of 11 bases. The CDR3 protein is CASSRDIGDTQYF. The CDR3 nucleotides are TGCGCCAGCAGCCGGGACATTGGAGATACGCAGTATTTT.

This chain uses TRBV25-1 with TRBJ2-1; maybe TRBD1 (5 bases). Trimming stripped 8 bases from V and 8 bases from J, with 7 bases between. The CDR3 contains 10 residues. Germline V gene data show CDR1 as MGHDK and CDR2 as SYGVNS. The CDR3, as DNA: TGTGCCAGCGGGGCCGATGAGCAGTTCTTC. Protein sequence: CASGADEQFF.

V usage is TRBV5-4 and J usage is TRBJ1-5; no clear D gene. Deletions cut 2 bases from V and 4 bases from J, with 10 bases between. Germline V gene sequence: CDR1 SGHNT, CDR2 YYREEE (reference sequence). CDR3 length equals 14 residues. The CDR3 loop is CASSLFGRNQPQHF. The CDR3 bases are TGTGCCAGCAGCTTATTTGGCAGAAATCAGCCCCAGCATTTT.

This clone was counted only a few times. DNA for the CDR3: TGTGCCAGCAGCTTAGGAGGGATCGTCGACTATGGCTACACCTTC. It codes for CASSLGGIVDYGYTF. The chain links TRBV7-9 to TRBJ1-2; D not resolved. Per the germline V gene, CDR1 is SEHNR and CDR2 is FQNEAQ (reference sequence). This CDR3 comprises 15 residues. The V and J ends lost 1 base and 3 bases respectively, with 12 bases between them.

The gene calls are TRBV29-1 and TRBJ2-3, with 11 bases aligning to TRBD1. J was trimmed by 4 bases and V by 1 base; bases with no gene match: 7. CDR1 is SQVTM, CDR2 ANQGSEA, per germline. This CDR3 has 16 residues. CDR3 protein: CSVEGGRDRGADTQYF. CDR3 bases: TGCAGCGTTGAAGGAGGTCGGGACAGGGGGGCAGATACGCAGTATTTT.

The chain employs TRBV10-3 and TRBJ2-1, with 9 bases lining up with TRBD1. After removal of 6 bases from V and 5 bases from J, the junction contained 5 bases not matched to a gene. There are 14 residues in the CDR3. Germline CDR1 reads ENHRY; CDR2 reads SYGVKD. The CDR3 region has the DNA TGTGCCATCAGGGGGACAGGGAACAACAATGAGCAGTTCTTC. This codes for CAIRGTGNNNEQFF.

The chain combines TRBV6-5 with TRBJ1-5; D might be TRBD1 (5 bases). Germline-derived CDR1 and CDR2 are MNHEY and SVGAGI. Trimming pared 5 bases from V and 3 bases from J, leaving 8 bases between. CDR3 size: 13 residues. The CDR3 DNA is TGTGCCAGCAGTGACAGCCCCAATCAGCCCCAGCATTTT. Its translation: CASSDSPNQPQHF.

This clone showed up just a few times. This chain's CDR3 is CASSWAGRDIQYF. The CDR3 DNA sequence: TGTGCCAGCAGTTGGGCGGGTCGGGACATTCAGTACTTC. The chain carries TRBV28 and TRBJ2-4; weak D call: TRBD2 (5 bases). Trimming took 4 bases from V and 8 from J, leaving 12 bases between them. Per the germline V gene, CDR1 is MDHEN and CDR2 is SYDVKM. The length of the CDR3 is 13 residues.

CDR3: CASSSEGSDTDTQYF. CDR3 nucleotide sequence: TGTGCCAGCAGCTCGGAGGGTAGCGACACAGATACGCAGTATTTT. This rearrangement joins TRBV9 to TRBJ2-3, with a tentative D call TRBD2 (6 bases). The CDR3 runs 15 residues. CDR1 and CDR2 from the germline V gene are SGDLS and YYNGEE. Deletions cut 4 bases from V and 2 bases from J, with 14 bases between.

Only a few counts were recorded for this clone. The chain employs TRBV5-1 and TRBJ2-3; 8 bases match TRBD1. The CDR3 is 15 amino acids. V lost 0 bases and J lost 1; bases outside the gene matches: 1. CDR1 and CDR2 (germline): SGHRS, YFSETQ. The CDR3 sequence is CASSLGGQGTDTQYF. CDR3 nucleotides: TGCGCCAGCAGCTTGGGGGGACAGGGCACAGATACGCAGTATTTT.

This chain connects TRBV14 to TRBJ1-5; D is ambiguous. Trimming cost V 1 base and J 2 bases, with 6 bases left between them. Germline CDR1 SGHDN, CDR2 FVKESK. CDR3 length: 14 amino acids. This CDR3 reads CASSQGGGNQPQHF. As DNA, the CDR3 is TGTGCCAGCAGCCAAGGAGGAGGCAATCAGCCCCAGCATTTT.

The rearrangement joins TRBV30 to TRBJ1-5; D gene unclear. With 2 bases removed from V and 2 bases from J, the gap between germline ends came to 16 bases. Per germline, CDR1 GTSNPN and CDR2 SVGIG (reference sequence). The CDR3 covers 16 residues. CDR3 sequence: CAWSPREGRGNQPQHF. The CDR3, as DNA: TGTGCCTGGAGTCCCCGGGAAGGCCGGGGCAATCAGCCCCAGCATTTT.

The rearrangement joins TRBV12-2 to TRBJ1-3. TRBV12-2 is noted as a pseudogene. This CDR3 region has 13 residues. CDR3 nucleotide sequence: TGTGCAAGTCGCGGGGGTTCTGGAAACACCATATATTTT. The encoded protein is CASRGGSGNTIYF.

The chain uses TRBV7-8 and TRBJ2-4, with D unresolved. The V end was cut by 5 bases, the J end by 6 bases, with 11 bases between. In germline, CDR1 is SGHVS, CDR2 FQNEAQ. The CDR3 totals 13 residues. The CDR3 loop reads CASSPRHLNIQYF. CDR3 DNA: TGTGCCAGCAGCCCCCGCCACTTAAACATTCAGTACTTC. The whole variable domain, filled in from reference TRBV7-8 and TRBJ2-4, reads GAGVSQSPRYKVAKRGQDVALRCDPISGHVSLFWYQQALGQGPEFLTYFQNEAQLDKSGLPSDRFFAERPEGSVSTLKIQRTQQEDSAVYLCASSPRHLNIQYFGAGTRLSVL.

The rearrangement links TRBV10-2 to TRBJ2-7; the D gene could be TRBD1 or TRBD2 (6 bases each). The CDR3 extends over 14 amino acids. Trimming pared 0 bases from V and 7 bases from J, leaving 13 bases between. Germline V CDR1 and CDR2: WSHSY, SAAADI. Here the CDR3 DNA reads TGCGCCAGCAGTGAGTCTAGGGGGGCGGGGGAGCAGTACTTC. It encodes CASSESRGAGEQYF.

On this clone: At one of its ends the junction is not consistent with the germline gene, which may arise from a read error. V usage is TRBV4-1 and J usage is TRBJ2-1; 11 bases are shared with TRBD2. This CDR3 is 22 amino acids long. Germline V gene data show CDR1 as MGHRA and CDR2 as YSYEKL. In nucleotides, the CDR3 is TGCGCCAGCAGCCAAGATGGTAGGTCTAGCGGGAGGTCCCAGAGCTCCTACAATGGGCAGTTCTTC. As protein: CASSQDGRSSGRSQSSYNGQFF.

This clone was found once. V usage is TRBV11-2 and J usage is TRBJ2-2; a weak D match, TRBD1 (5 bases). Germline assignment: CDR1 SGHAT and CDR2 FQNNGV. This CDR3 is built from 15 residues. Trimming removed 5 bases at V and 7 bases at J, with 17 bases between. The CDR3 DNA follows: TGTGCCAGCAGCCATTGGTGGCAGGGCCACGGGGAGCTGTTTTTT. This sequence encodes CASSHWWQGHGELFF.

The rearrangement links TRBV5-6 to TRBJ2-7; 8 bases fit TRBD1. The ends lost 3 bases at V and 0 bases at J; junction bases unmatched: 5. Germline lookup yields CDR1 SGHDT and CDR2 YYEEEE. CDR3 length: 15 residues. CDR3 DNA: TGTGCCAGCAGCTGGAGGGACAGGAGCTCCTACGAGCAGTACTTC. Encoded protein: CASSWRDRSSYEQYF. The full variable domain, its missing parts supplied by reference TRBV5-6 and TRBJ2-7, is DAGVTQSPTHLIKTRGQQVTLRCSPKSGHDTVSWYQQALGQGPQFIFQYYEEEERQRGNFPDRFSGHQFPNYSSELNVNALLLGDSALYLCASSWRDRSSYEQYFGPGTRLTVT.

There are a few counts of this clone. The rearrangement joins TRBV5-5 to TRBJ2-7; D tentatively reads TRBD1 or TRBD2 (5 bases each). The CDR3 consists of 14 residues. CDR1 and CDR2 from the germline V gene are SGHKS and YYEKEE (reference sequence). V was cut by 5 bases and J by 5 bases, with 17 bases left in between. The CDR3 here is CASSPGTPVHEQYF. The DNA of the CDR3 is TGTGCCAGCAGTCCCGGGACCCCGGTGCACGAGCAGTACTTC.

The J gene is TRBJ2-2, the V gene TRBV2; 11 bases are a match to TRBD2. V dropped 0 bases and J dropped 7; count of bases not matched to a gene: 13. CDR3 length equals 19 residues. Looked up from germline, CDR1 is SNHLY and CDR2 is FYNNEI. The DNA of the CDR3 is TGTGCCAGCAGTGAAGCGCTTACGGGACTAGCGGCAGGGGACGGGGAGCTGTTTTTT. It is translated as CASSEALTGLAAGDGELFF.

The V and J genes are TRBV11-2 and TRBJ2-4, with TRBD1 as a possible D gene (5 bases). The CDR3 totals 15 residues. V gave up 6 bases and J gave up 6 bases, with 18 bases separating them. From germline, CDR1 is SGHAT and CDR2 FQNNGV. The CDR3 DNA reads TGTGCCAGCAGTCTCAGGGTTTCGGTCGGAAACATTCAGTACTTC. Amino acids: CASSLRVSVGNIQYF.

The CDR3 region has the DNA TGTGCCAGCAGCGTGACAGGGGGTCAGCCCCAGCATTTT. Protein sequence: CASSVTGGQPQHF. This chain joins TRBV6-1 and TRBJ1-5, with 9 bases that match TRBD1. Germline V CDR1 and CDR2: MNHNS, SASEGT. This CDR3 is built from 13 residues. The J segment lost 6 bases and the V segment lost 6 bases, leaving 3 bases of the junction unmatched.

This chain's CDR3 is CASTFGLAGGTGEQFF. CDR3 nucleotide sequence: TGTGCCAGCACTTTCGGACTAGCGGGAGGAACTGGTGAGCAGTTCTTC. The chain carries TRBV28 and TRBJ2-1, with TRBD2 matching over 14 bases. V lost 7 bases and J lost 9; bases outside the gene matches: 11. CDR1 and CDR2 (germline): MDHEN, SYDVKM. CDR3 length: 16 residues.

V gene TRBV28 combines with J gene TRBJ2-1, with 9 bases identical to TRBD2. The germline gives CDR1 MDHEN, CDR2 SYDVKM. The CDR3 has 15 residues. The junction had 8 bases not matched to a gene; V was cut back by 6 bases and J by 5 bases. CDR3 amino acids: CASSPPGLANNEQFF. CDR3 in DNA: TGTGCCAGCAGCCCACCGGGACTAGCCAACAATGAGCAGTTCTTC.